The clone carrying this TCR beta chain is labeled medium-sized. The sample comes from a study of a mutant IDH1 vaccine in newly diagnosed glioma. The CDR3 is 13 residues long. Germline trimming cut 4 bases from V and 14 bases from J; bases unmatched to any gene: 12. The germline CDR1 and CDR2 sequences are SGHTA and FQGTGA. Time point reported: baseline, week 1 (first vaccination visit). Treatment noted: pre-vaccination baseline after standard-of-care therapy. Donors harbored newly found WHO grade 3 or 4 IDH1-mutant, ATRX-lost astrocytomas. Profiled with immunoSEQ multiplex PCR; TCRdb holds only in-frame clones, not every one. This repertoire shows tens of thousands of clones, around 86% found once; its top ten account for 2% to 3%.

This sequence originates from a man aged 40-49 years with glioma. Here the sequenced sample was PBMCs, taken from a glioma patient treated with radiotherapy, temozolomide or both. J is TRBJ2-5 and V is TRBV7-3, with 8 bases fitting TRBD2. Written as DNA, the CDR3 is TGTGCCAGCAGCTCGTCCCCGGGACTAGAGTCTTACTTC. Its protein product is CASSSSPGLESYF.